What follows describes a single T cell receptor (beta chain). The antigen remains undetermined. These data come from a study of regulatory T cells in long-lasting Graves disease. Turning to the study itself: The study counted Graves' disease as persistent given over 5 years of antithyroid drugs and positive TSH receptor antibodies. Study-wide results and caveats: Lower TCR diversity was seen in persistent Graves' patients than in newly diagnosed ones.

Both iRepertoire HTBI primers and Arm-PCR of CDR3 regions were used to build the TCR beta libraries. In TCRdb, the multiplex PCR reads were re-called with MiXCR into one record per CDR3 protein. The data contain roughly 400,000 distinct CDR3 sequences, around 20% of them singletons. Per germline, CDR1 DFQATT and CDR2 SNEGSKA (reference sequence). The CDR3 is 14 amino acids. The V gene end was trimmed by 6 bases and the J gene end by 6 bases; junction bases not matched to a gene: 12. This sample's time point: persistent/refractory GD, antithyroid drugs over 5 years with positive TRAb. The TCR library was made from RNA that had been extracted from PBMCs in TRIzol. Patients met American Thyroid Association criteria for Graves' disease. Patient provenance is recorded as an endocrinology department in Xi'an, China.

Sequenced here: peripheral blood mononuclear cells (PBMCs), sampled when the disease was refractory, from a patient treated with antithyroid drugs. The chain combines TRBV20-1 with TRBJ2-7; 9 bases fit TRBD2. The source of this sequence is a female donor with Graves disease. The CDR3: CSATGIAGVGEQYF. DNA of the CDR3: TGCAGTGCAACCGGGATAGCGGGAGTTGGCGAGCAGTACTTC.